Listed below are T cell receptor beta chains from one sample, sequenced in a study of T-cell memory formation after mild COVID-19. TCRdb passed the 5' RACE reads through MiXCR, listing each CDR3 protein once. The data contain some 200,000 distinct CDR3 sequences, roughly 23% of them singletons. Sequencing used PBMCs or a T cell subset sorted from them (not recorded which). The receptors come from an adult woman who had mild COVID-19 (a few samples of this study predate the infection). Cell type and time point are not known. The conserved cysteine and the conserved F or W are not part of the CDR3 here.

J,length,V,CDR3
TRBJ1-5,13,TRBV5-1,ASSKVGGSAQPQH
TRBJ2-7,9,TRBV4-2,ASSLTGEQY
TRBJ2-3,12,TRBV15,ATSAAIPGDTQY
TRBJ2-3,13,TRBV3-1,ASSHSDGRPDTQY
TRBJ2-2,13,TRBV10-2,ASRYDREGTGELF
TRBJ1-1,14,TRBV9,ASSVGYGDWNTEAF
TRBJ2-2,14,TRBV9,ASSDFVGVGTGELF
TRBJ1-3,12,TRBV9,ASSVQGSGNTIY
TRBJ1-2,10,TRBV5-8,ASSEGIYGYT
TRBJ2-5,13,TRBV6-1,ASSLAGEGEETQY
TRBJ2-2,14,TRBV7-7,ASSPRGGEYTGELF
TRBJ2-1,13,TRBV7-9,ASSRSGVGVNEQF
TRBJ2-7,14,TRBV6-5,ASSYLSGGVSYEQY
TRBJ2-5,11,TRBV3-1,ASSQGSKETQY
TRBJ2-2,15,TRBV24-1,ATSDGGGQGNTGELF
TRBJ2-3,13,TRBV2,ASRRTSGITDTQY
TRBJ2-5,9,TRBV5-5,ASSLGMDQY
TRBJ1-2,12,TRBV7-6,ASSLLPGEKGYT
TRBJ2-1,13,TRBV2,ASSSSGSVYNEQF
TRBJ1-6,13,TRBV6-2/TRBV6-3,ASRLRTGWNSPLH
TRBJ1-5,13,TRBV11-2,ASSLQTGVNQPQH
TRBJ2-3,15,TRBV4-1,ASSQDPSGGFTDTQY
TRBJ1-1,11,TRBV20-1,SARDSGGSEAF
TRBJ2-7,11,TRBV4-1,ASSRSGPYEQY
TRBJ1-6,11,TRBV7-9,ASSLDLGSPLH
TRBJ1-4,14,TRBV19,ASSTPTGTSNEKLF
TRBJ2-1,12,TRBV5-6,ASSYGTGVNEQF
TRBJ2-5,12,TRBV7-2,ASIHPQEPETQY
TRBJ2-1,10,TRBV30,AWSGEYNEQF
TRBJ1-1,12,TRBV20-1,SARGGGAYTEAF
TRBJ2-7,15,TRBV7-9,ASSRTSGGLLSYEQY
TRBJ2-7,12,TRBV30,AWGIGTGAYEQY
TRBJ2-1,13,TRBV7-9,ASSFLAGGPNEQF
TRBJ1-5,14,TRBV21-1,ASSKGGGFRNQPQH
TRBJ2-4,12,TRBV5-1,ASSARGSKNIQY
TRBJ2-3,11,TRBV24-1,ATRRGSTDTQY
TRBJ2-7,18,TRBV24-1,ATSDSPPGQGAFNPSEQY
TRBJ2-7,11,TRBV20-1,SAYTGTSYEQY
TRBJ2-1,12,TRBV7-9,ASSISGRPLEQF
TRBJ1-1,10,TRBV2,ASSETRTEAF
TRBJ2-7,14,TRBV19,ASKDVSVTSSYEQY
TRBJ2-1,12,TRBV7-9,ASSSGGAHNEQF
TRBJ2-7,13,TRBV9,ASSPRTGELYEQY
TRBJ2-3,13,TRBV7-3,ASSAIAGGVDTQY
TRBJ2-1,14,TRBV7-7,ASSPGTSLGMGEQF
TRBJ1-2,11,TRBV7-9,ASSLGHTPAHT
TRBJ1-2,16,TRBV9,ASSVASRVQGRDYGYT
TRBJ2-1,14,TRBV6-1,ASSEVQGIHRHEQF